This passage covers 17 T cell receptor beta chains from one sample sequenced in a study of cytomegalovirus exposure and HLA in healthy donors. Primers for the PCR totalled 60 Vbeta and 13 Jbeta. Sequencing was performed with immunoSEQ multiplex PCR; in TCRdb, only in-frame clones are kept and a portion is missing. The data include fewer than 250,000 clones; the top ten clones carry roughly 0.89%. The specimen sequenced was PBMCs. The receptor set was obtained from a woman in her thirties in good health and CMV-seropositive.

To note about this clone: Germline and junction disagree at one end, which may indicate a read error. The chain recombines TRBV10-1 with TRBJ2-1, with 10 bases identical to TRBD1. The germline V gene has CDR1 WNHNN and CDR2 SYGVQD (reference sequence). This CDR3 region has 15 residues. The CDR3 DNA follows: TGCGCCACCAGTGAACCGGGACAGGGGATCAATGAGCAGTTCTTC. Its translation: CATSEPGQGINEQFF.

V usage is TRBV28 and J usage is TRBJ2-5; D not resolved. V was pared by 5 bases and J by 4 bases, with 11 bases between. The germline V gene has CDR1 MDHEN and CDR2 SYDVKM. The CDR3 runs to 13 residues. The DNA of the CDR3 is TGTGCCAGCAGTCCTCACCGCGGAGAGACCCAGTACTTC. Protein: CASSPHRGETQYF.

The J gene is TRBJ2-2, the V gene TRBV4-3; 9 positions match TRBD2. The germline gives CDR1 LGHNA, CDR2 YSLEER. The CDR3 loop spans 17 amino acids. With V trimmed by 0 bases and J by 4 bases, 6 bases remained unmatched. The CDR3 here is CASSQEPGLASTGELFF. CDR3 nucleotide sequence: TGCGCCAGCAGCCAAGAACCAGGACTAGCGTCCACCGGGGAGCTGTTTTTT.

The chain employs TRBV6-4 and TRBJ1-1; weak D call: TRBD1 (5 bases). Deletions cut 6 bases from V and 1 base from J, with 9 bases between. Germline-derived CDR1 and CDR2 are MRHNA and SNTAGT. This CDR3 has 13 residues. The CDR3 sequence: CASRSRENTEAFF. CDR3 sequence (DNA): TGTGCCAGCAGGAGCAGGGAGAACACTGAAGCTTTCTTT.

The chain recombines TRBV6-1 with TRBJ2-2, with a tentative D call TRBD2 (7 bases). V shed 6 bases and J shed 6 bases, with 11 bases lying between them. The germline gives CDR1 MNHNS, CDR2 SASEGT. The CDR3 consists of 13 residues. CDR3 nucleotide sequence: TGTGCCAGCAGCGAGGGGGGGGCCGGGGAGCTGTTTTTT. Protein product: CASSEGGAGELFF.

This chain uses TRBV7-2 with TRBJ1-2; D is uncertain. This CDR3 has 15 residues. Per germline, CDR1 SGHTA and CDR2 FQGNSA. V shed 5 bases and J shed 6 bases, with 19 bases lying between them. CDR3 region: CASSPLIAGSDGYTF. In nucleotides, the CDR3 is TGTGCCAGCAGCCCATTGATCGCCGGGTCGGATGGCTACACCTTC.

This chain links TRBV25-1 with TRBJ2-1; D is possibly TRBD1 (6 bases). Germline V gene sequence: CDR1 MGHDK, CDR2 SYGVNS. The CDR3 has 15 amino acids. V was trimmed by 3 bases and J by 0 bases, leaving 9 bases between them. The chain's CDR3 is CASSEGASSYNEQFF. DNA of the CDR3: TGTGCCAGCAGTGAGGGGGCGAGCTCCTACAATGAGCAGTTCTTC.

The V and J genes are TRBV4-1 and TRBJ1-3; D not certain. CDR3 length: 15 residues. V lost 0 bases and J 7 bases, leaving 13 bases between the germline ends. Germline V lookup: CDR1 MGHRA, CDR2 YSYEKL. CDR3 region: CASSQEDWGGNTIYF. For the CDR3, the DNA is TGCGCCAGCAGCCAAGAAGATTGGGGAGGTAACACCATATATTTT.

The chain uses TRBV2 and TRBJ2-3, with TRBD2 matching 15 bases. In germline, CDR1 is SNHLY, CDR2 FYNNEI. V lost 8 bases, J lost 5 bases, and 5 bases stayed unmatched. CDR3 length: 15 residues. The CDR3 nucleotides are TGTGCCAGCCCGGGACTAGCGGGGGGAAGAGATACGCAGTATTTT. Protein: CASPGLAGGRDTQYF.

The chain carries TRBV10-3 and TRBJ1-1; D remains ambiguous. The CDR3 has 12 amino acids. CDR1 is ENHRY and CDR2 is SYGVKD in the germline V gene. Trimming pared 10 bases from V and 3 bases from J, leaving 12 bases between. The CDR3 region has the DNA TGTGCCACCCGACGAGGCGACACTGAAGCTTTCTTT. Translation gives CATRRGDTEAFF.

Notes on this clone: The same CDR3 is also encoded by other DNA sequences in this sample. The chain employs TRBV4-3 and TRBJ2-7; 10 nucleotides match TRBD1. Germline V gene lookup returns CDR1 LGHNA and CDR2 YSLEER. The CDR3 is made up of 14 amino acids. The V gene end was trimmed by 3 bases and the J gene end by 2 bases; junction bases not matched to a gene: 1. In DNA, the CDR3 is TGCGCCAGCAGCCAGGACAGGGGGACCTACGAGCAGTACTTC. Its translation is CASSQDRGTYEQYF.

The chain is built from TRBV2 and TRBJ1-4, with D unresolved. Trimming shortened V by 2 bases and J by 8 bases, and 9 bases separated the two germline ends. The CDR3 has 13 residues. Germline V lookup: CDR1 SNHLY, CDR2 FYNNEI. The CDR3 DNA follows: TGTGCCAGCAGTGAAAATAATCAGGAAAAACTGTTTTTT. It is translated as CASSENNQEKLFF.

The rearrangement joins TRBV27 to TRBJ2-3; 10 nucleotides align to TRBD1. V was clipped by 3 bases and J by 5 bases; unmatched bases: 8. The CDR3 loop spans 16 amino acids. Germline-derived CDR1 and CDR2 are MNHEY and SMNVEV (reference sequence). CDR3 in DNA: TGTGCCAGCAGTTTCCCCGGGACAGGGGAGGGAGATACGCAGTATTTT. As protein: CASSFPGTGEGDTQYF.

CDR3 loop: CASSVRDRGAYEQYF. As DNA, the CDR3 is TGTGCCAGCAGCGTCCGGGACAGGGGAGCCTACGAGCAGTACTTC. The J gene is TRBJ2-7, the V gene TRBV5-6, with 10 bases fitting TRBD1. Germline V gives CDR1 SGHDT, CDR2 YYEEEE. The CDR3 totals 15 residues. The ends lost 4 bases at V and 2 bases at J; junction bases unmatched: 6.

This sequence joins TRBV5-4 and TRBJ2-6, with a weak D call TRBD1 (6 bases). CDR1 is SGHNT, CDR2 YYREEE, per germline (reference sequence). V lost 1 base, J lost 0 bases, and 17 bases lay in between. CDR3 size: 19 residues. The CDR3 sequence: CASSLFPPTGSSGANVLTF. CDR3 DNA: TGTGCCAGCAGCTTGTTTCCCCCTACAGGGAGCTCTGGGGCCAACGTCCTGACTTTC.

The DNA of the CDR3 is TGTGCCAGCAGCTTGAATGCAGGAAAATCTTACGAGCAGTACTTC. This gives the protein CASSLNAGKSYEQYF. The chain has TRBV5-4 and TRBJ2-7; no clear D. V lost 1 base, J lost 4 bases, and 15 bases lay in between. The length of the CDR3 is 15 residues. Germline CDR1 reads SGHNT; CDR2 reads YYREEE (reference sequence).

The gene calls are TRBV7-9 and TRBJ1-5; 9 bases agree with TRBD1. J was trimmed by 3 bases and V by 1 base; bases with no gene match: 7. This CDR3 comprises 17 residues. The germline V gene has CDR1 SEHNR and CDR2 FQNEAQ (reference sequence). In DNA, the CDR3 is TGTGCCAGCAGCTTAGAGGGGGACAGGGCATACAATCAGCCCCAGCATTTT. This gives the protein CASSLEGDRAYNQPQHF.